This T cell receptor beta chain was sequenced in a study of blood T cell repertoires in COVID-19. Notes on this clone: One end of the junction varies from germline; a read error may be responsible.

This CDR3 comprises 15 residues. Germline V gene sequence: CDR1 SGDLS, CDR2 YYNGEE. While infection was still active, Seattle patients were enrolled and then followed longitudinally. Per the authors' pipeline: How many nucleated cells were present was estimated from reference gene primer amplification. The method was immunoSEQ multiplex PCR; TCRdb's version includes in-frame clones alone and lacks a portion of them. The V and J calls and clone size were taken over from that table, and D and trimming were inferred from the DNA. Among around 40,000 clones listed, about 87% were seen once. The V gene is TRBV9, the J gene TRBJ1-1; the D gene is possibly TRBD1 (6 bases). The source of this sequence is a man aged 35-49 years with COVID-19, enrolled during active disease. The sample consisted of peripheral blood. DNA of the CDR3: TGTGCCAGCAGCGTAGGGGGCCAGGGGAACTCTGAAGCTTTCTTT. It specifies CASSVGGQGNSEAFF.